These 26 T cell receptor beta chains were all obtained from the same sample, sequenced in a study of somatic reversion in DOCK8 deficiency. One-step amplicon PCR with EuroClonality-NGS primers amplified TRB from 100 ng genomic DNA. Each CDR3 protein is one row after TCRdb ran MiXCR on the multiplex PCR reads. The sample consists of 1,300 to 1,500 distinct CDR3 sequences, 18% of them appearing once. Material: blood. Receptor source: a human donor with DOCK8 deficiency.

V gene TRBV6-5 combines with J gene TRBJ2-6, with D perhaps matching TRBD1 (5 bases). The germline V and J ends were trimmed by 2 bases and 0 bases, with 11 bases remaining between them. The germline gives CDR1 MNHEY, CDR2 SVGAGI. The CDR3 is 17 amino acids. The CDR3 sequence is CASSYRTPFSGANVLTF. CDR3 DNA: TGTGCCAGCAGTTACAGGACACCCTTCTCTGGGGCCAACGTCCTGACTTTC.

There are a few counts of this clonotype. The chain combines TRBV28 with TRBJ1-2; tentatively, D is TRBD1 (6 bases). CDR1 is MDHEN and CDR2 is SYDVKM in the germline V gene. Trimming removed 6 bases at V and 7 bases at J, with 18 bases between. There are 14 residues in the CDR3. In DNA form, the CDR3 reads TGTGCCAGCAGGGGGGGGGGCAGTGAATTTGGCTACACCTTC. Amino acids: CASRGGGSEFGYTF.

A note on this clonotype: It differs at one base from a far larger clone, so likely a read error. The genes are TRBV10-3 and TRBJ2-7, with D hard to call. The J call is doubtful: the DNA matches TRBJ1-2 better. The CDR3 runs 13 residues. Per germline, CDR1 ENHRY and CDR2 SYGVKD. The CDR3 is CAISGSISGGYTF. The CDR3 DNA follows: TGTGCCATCAGTGGGTCGATCAGCGGGGGCTACACCTTC.

There are many counts of this clonotype. For the CDR3, the DNA is TGTGCCAGCAGCTTAGTAGGAAGGGGGCACAATGAGCAGTTCTTC. This codes for CASSLVGRGHNEQFF. J is TRBJ2-1 and V is TRBV7-9, with TRBD1 identical over 7 bases. The CDR3 contains 15 residues. Looked up from germline, CDR1 is SEHNR and CDR2 is FQNEAQ (reference sequence). Germline trimming cut 1 base from V and 5 bases from J; bases unmatched to any gene: 5.

This clonotype is medium-sized by share. The chain is built from TRBV20-1 and TRBJ1-2; 7 nucleotides agree with TRBD1. The CDR3 is 14 residues long. Germline CDR1 and CDR2: DFQATT and SNEGSKA (reference sequence). Trimming cost V 5 bases and J 5 bases; bases outside gene matches: 11. The CDR3 DNA follows: TGCAGTGCTGGGGAATCAGGGGGGCTTTATGGCTACACCTTC. This codes for CSAGESGGLYGYTF.

About this clonotype itself: A much larger clone sits a single nucleotide away, making a read error possible. The chain carries TRBV28 and TRBJ1-3; D might be TRBD1 (5 bases). Germline V gene data show CDR1 as MDHEN and CDR2 as SYDVKM. The CDR3 totals 16 residues. CDR3 DNA: TGTGCCAGCAGTTTACAGGGAGGTTGGGCGGGAAACACCATGTATTTT. It specifies CASSLQGGWAGNTMYF.

This clonotype was counted once. The V and J genes are TRBV18 and TRBJ1-3; 7 positions agree with TRBD1. The CDR3 is made up of 16 amino acids. Germline V gene lookup returns CDR1 KGHSH and CDR2 LQKENI. Losses at the gene ends were 4 bases for V and 1 base for J; bases not matched to a gene: 7. The CDR3 is CASSHRQGPSGNTIYF. As DNA, the CDR3 is TGTGCCAGCTCACACCGACAGGGTCCTTCTGGAAACACCATATATTTT.

The rearrangement links TRBV7-6 to TRBJ1-2; no definite D call. The CDR3 consists of 13 residues. Trimming took off 3 bases at V and 4 bases at J, with 9 bases between the two ends. Germline V CDR1 and CDR2: SGHVS, FNYEAQ. The CDR3 loop reads CASSLEGGYGYTF. CDR3 DNA sequence: TGTGCCAGCAGCTTGGAGGGCGGCTATGGCTACACCTTC.

This clonotype was detected ten times or more. This chain connects TRBV3-1 to TRBJ2-7; 8 bases fit TRBD1. The germline CDR1 and CDR2 sequences are LGHDT and YNNKEL (reference sequence). Losses at the gene ends were 4 bases for V and 7 bases for J; bases not matched to a gene: 6. The CDR3 is 13 amino acids. CDR3 in amino acids: CASSLQGAEEQYF. The CDR3 DNA is TGTGCCAGCAGCCTGCAGGGGGCTGAGGAGCAGTACTTC.

A few counts support this clonotype. The rearrangement joins TRBV3-2 to TRBJ1-6; the table's D call, TRBD1, was not checked against the DNA. TRBV3-2 is reported as a pseudogene. This CDR3 has 15 amino acids. The CDR3 reads CASSPGPQGEGRFHF. In DNA, the CDR3 is TGTGCCAGCAGCCCCGGGCCCCAGGGGGAAGGTCGTTTCCACTTT.

The chain employs TRBV7-6 and TRBJ1-1, with a possible D match to TRBD1 (6 bases). The CDR3 length is 14 residues. Trimming cost V 2 bases and J 2 bases, with 9 bases left between them. Per the germline V gene, CDR1 is SGHVS and CDR2 is FNYEAQ. CDR3 residues: CASSLQGINTEAFF. The CDR3 nucleotides read TGTGCCAGCAGCTTACAGGGGATAAACACTGAAGCTTTCTTT. Together with reference TRBV7-6 and TRBJ1-1, the CDR3 gives the full variable domain: GAGVSQSPRYKVTKRGQDVALRCDPISGHVSLYWYRQALGQGPEFLTYFNYEAQQDKSGLPNDRFSAERPEGSISTLTIQRTEQRDSAMYRCASSLQGINTEAFFGQGTRLTVV.

By share of the sample, this clonotype is medium-sized (0.01 to 0.1%). The chain combines TRBV20-1 with TRBJ1-1, with D possibly being TRBD1 (6 bases). Trimming removed 2 bases from V and 0 bases from J, with 13 bases in between. There are 15 residues in the CDR3. CDR1 DFQATT and CDR2 SNEGSKA come from the germline V gene (reference sequence). As DNA, the CDR3 is TGCAGTGCTAGAAAGCCTTACAGGGTGAACACTGAAGCTTTCTTT. It translates to CSARKPYRVNTEAFF.

This chain links TRBV3-1 with TRBJ2-1, with no clear D. The germline V gene has CDR1 LGHDT and CDR2 YNNKEL (reference sequence). The CDR3 is 14 amino acids. Trimming stripped 0 bases from V and 12 bases from J, with 15 bases between. The CDR3 sequence: CASSQDTLEDGQFF. Written as DNA, the CDR3 is TGTGCCAGCAGCCAAGATACTTTGGAAGATGGGCAGTTCTTC.

This clonotype showed up just once. The chain employs TRBV2 and TRBJ1-5; no definite D call. V was pared by 3 bases and J by 1 base, with 13 bases between. The CDR3 has 16 amino acids. CDR1 and CDR2 (germline): SNHLY, FYNNEI. CDR3 bases: TGTGCCAGCAGTGACCCGTCCCTAGGAAGCAATCAGCCCCAGCATTTT. This translates into CASSDPSLGSNQPQHF.

This clonotype was seen many times. V gene TRBV6-2 or TRBV6-3 combines with J gene TRBJ1-5, with unresolved D. This CDR3 region has 13 residues. From germline, CDR1 is MNHEY and CDR2 SVGEGT. Deletions cut 4 bases from V and 10 bases from J, with 14 bases between. CDR3 sequence reads: CASSWNSLDPQHF. For the CDR3, the DNA is TGTGCCAGCAGTTGGAACAGCCTGGATCCCCAGCATTTT.

There are many counts of this clonotype. The chain employs TRBV28 and TRBJ1-2; D is undetermined. V lost 6 bases and J lost 2, with 10 bases in between. The CDR3 is 13 amino acids. Germline V gene lookup returns CDR1 MDHEN and CDR2 SYDVKM. For the CDR3, the DNA is TGTGCCAGCAGGATAGGCCTGAACTATGGCTACACCTTC. Protein product: CASRIGLNYGYTF.

As concerns this clonotype: This may come from a read error, since a much larger clone is one base off. The rearrangement uses TRBV14 and TRBJ1-1; 7 bases match TRBD1. Germline V lookup: CDR1 SGHDN, CDR2 FVKESK. The length of the CDR3 is 16 residues. CDR3: CAGSDPSFQGGSEAFF. The CDR3 bases are TGTGCCGGCAGCGACCCTTCGTTTCAGGGGGGGAGTGAAGCTTTCTTT.

This clonotype was seen ten or more times. The chain carries TRBV28 and TRBJ2-7; 11 bases are shared with TRBD1. Trimming removed 6 bases from V and 5 bases from J; junction bases left unmatched: 9. The germline CDR1 and CDR2 sequences are MDHEN and SYDVKM. This CDR3 spans 15 amino acids. The CDR3 coding sequence is TGTGCCAGCAGATCCGGACAGGGGGCCCTCCACGAGCAGTACTTC. This translates into CASRSGQGALHEQYF.

The V gene is TRBV11-2, the J gene TRBJ2-2, with D tentatively TRBD1 (6 bases). Germline CDR1 is SGHAT and CDR2 is FQNNGV. Deletions cut 5 bases from V and 0 bases from J, with 16 bases between. The CDR3 spans 17 residues. CDR3 sequence (DNA): TGTGCCAGCAGCCCACAAGGGGGAACTGCGAACACCGGGGAGCTGTTTTTT. Protein: CASSPQGGTANTGELFF.

This clonotype is medium-sized by share. The rearrangement links TRBV20-1 to TRBJ1-3; unclear D gene. Trimming removed 3 bases at V and 3 bases at J, with 12 bases between. The germline V gene has CDR1 DFQATT and CDR2 SNEGSKA (reference sequence). This CDR3 is built from 14 residues. In nucleotides, the CDR3 is TGCAGTGCTAGCCAGGCCAGCCTTGGAAACACCATATATTTT. This codes for CSASQASLGNTIYF.

The table lists this clonotype with many counts. The chain employs TRBV4-3 and TRBJ1-2; no clear D gene. Deletions cut 4 bases from V and 4 bases from J, with 7 bases between. The CDR3 consists of 12 residues. Germline assignment: CDR1 LGHNA and CDR2 YSLEER. CDR3 DNA sequence: TGCGCCAGCAGCCTAGGGAGCTATGGCTACACCTTC. This gives the protein CASSLGSYGYTF.

This clonotype is medium-sized within its sample. The chain has TRBV11-1 and TRBJ2-7; TRBD1 matches at 7 bases. Looked up from germline, CDR1 is SGHAT and CDR2 is FQDESV (reference sequence). This CDR3 has 13 residues. The trim removed 5 bases at V and 7 bases at J, leaving 8 bases unmatched. The CDR3 region has the DNA TGTGCCAGCAGCCGCCTGACAGGGAGTGAGCAGTACTTC. Translating it yields CASSRLTGSEQYF.

This clonotype was picked up a small number of times. The rearrangement uses TRBV5-1 and TRBJ1-3; the D is unclear. Trimming took off 5 bases at V and 0 bases at J, with 9 bases between the two ends. CDR1 is SGHRS, CDR2 YFSETQ, per germline. The CDR3 runs to 14 residues. CDR3: CASRNGISGNTIYF. The CDR3 bases are TGCGCCAGCAGGAACGGGATCTCTGGAAACACCATATATTTT.

In this sample, this clonotype is medium-sized. DNA of the CDR3: TGTGCCAGCAGCCCTTTGACGGGGGTCTCCTACGAGCAGTACTTC. This gives the protein CASSPLTGVSYEQYF. The rearrangement uses TRBV28 and TRBJ2-7, with D perhaps TRBD2 (6 bases). V was cut by 6 bases and J by 0 bases, with 15 bases left in between. CDR1 and CDR2 from the germline V gene are MDHEN and SYDVKM. The CDR3 runs to 15 residues. Supplemented by reference TRBV28 and TRBJ2-7, the full variable domain reads DVKVTQSSRYLVKRTGEKVFLECVQDMDHENMFWYRQDPGLGLRLIYFSYDVKMKEKGDIPEGYSVSREKKERFSLILESASTNQTSMYLCASSPLTGVSYEQYFGPGTRLTVT.

By proportion, this clonotype is medium-sized. The chain employs TRBV12-3 or TRBV12-4 and TRBJ1-5; D is unresolved. The CDR3 contains 16 residues. V lost 4 bases and J lost 0, with 13 bases in between. The CDR3 nucleotides are TGTGCCAGCAGTTCCGAGAGCACTATTAGCAATCAGCCCCAGCATTTT. Translating it yields CASSSESTISNQPQHF.

The chain is built from TRBV30 and TRBJ2-2, with D perhaps matching TRBD1 or TRBD2 (5 bases each). The CDR3 is 15 amino acids. Trimming pared 0 bases from V and 0 bases from J, leaving 8 bases between. Germline V CDR1 and CDR2: GTSNPN, SVGIG (reference sequence). As DNA, the CDR3 is TGTGCCTGGAGTGTCGGGACGGCGAACACCGGGGAGCTGTTTTTT. This sequence encodes CAWSVGTANTGELFF. Filled out from reference TRBV30 and TRBJ2-2, the complete variable domain reads SQTIHQWPATLVQPVGSPLSLECTVEGTSNPNLYWYRQAAGRGLQLLFYSVGIGQISSEVPQNLSASRPQDRQFILSSKKLLLSDSGFYLCAWSVGTANTGELFFGEGSRLTVL.